This T cell receptor beta chain was obtained from a study of blood T cells in healthy people across ages (dated by TCRdb to about 2015). In the study overall: In model experiments, template switching captured roughly one uniquely barcoded TCR beta cDNA molecule for every two T cells. The study analyzed two additional independent replicas of 1 million unique cDNA reads from the same blood draw for two donors, one aged 18 to 29 and one aged 80 or older. Age-related changes in TCR beta repertoire diversity were measured in the study by deep sequencing normalized with unique cDNA molecular identifiers. The donors were split into four age groups: young (average 16 years), middle-aged (about 40), aged (over 55) and long-lived (more than 80).

The method behind the library was 5' RACE. The sequencing machine was an Illumina HiSeq 2500. A second about 7 to 12 cycle PCR used a sample-barcoded 5' primer and a J-beta primer mix. A unique molecular identifier was introduced onto each TCR beta cDNA molecule by a template-switch 5' adaptor carrying 12 random nucleotides. Each sample yielded at least 3 million CDR3-containing paired-end reads. First-strand cDNA synthesis was performed from all RNA using the Mint cDNA synthesis kit, with priming by a TRBC-specific oligonucleotide. All cDNA was treated with uracil-DNA glycosylase and then went through a first 18-cycle PCR with the universal primers M1SS and BC2_uni_R. The authors' analysis ran thus. Each sample was normalized by randomly selecting 1 million high-quality reads, each carrying a distinct molecular identifier. Reads sharing molecular identifiers were discarded rather than binned into consensus sequences. MiTCR, with a Q25 quality threshold and the strictest error-elimination algorithm, was used for CDR3 identification, clonotype clustering and error correction. Lower-bound total TCR beta diversity was estimated with a nonparametric unseen species model using Euler transformation. TCRdb itself trimmed the public reads at Q25 with fastp, ran MiXCR and retained productive beta chains. Each entry is one CDR3 protein sequence, shown with its most common DNA and genes. The authors' filters were not applied to this entry. Within this sample are 600,000 to 900,000 distinct CDR3 sequences, with around 24% of them counted one time only. The top ten constitute 2.5% to 3.5% of the sample.

General study outcomes and caveats: As age increased, observed TCR beta diversity per million T cells dropped in a roughly linear way, and a significant reduction was already evident by age approximately 40. Because donor CMV infection status was unknown, age-related changes in expanded clonotypes were potentially confounded. A strong correlation was found between observed TCR beta diversity and the percentage of naive T cells measured by flow cytometry. Bulk unsorted PBMC profiling prevented conclusive comparison of naive and antigen-experienced compartments. Estimates of total diversity based on one million sequenced T cells were regarded as lower bounds and as underestimates. Compared with the aged group, more naive CD4+ T cells, fewer expanded clones and increased TCR diversity were shown by the long-lived group, suggesting age selection.

As to this clonotype: Its recognized antigen is unknown. It has no much larger one-base neighbor in the sample; base qualities were not kept.

The donors were a few dozen Caucasian individuals from Russia, aged roughly 6 to 90 years, who were systemically healthy. Around 10 milliliters of peripheral blood were collected from each donor into EDTA-treated Vacutainer tubes. Ficoll-Paque density-gradient centrifugation was used to isolate PBMCs, with at least 6.5 million per sample. Trizol reagent was used to extract total RNA from the PBMCs, yielding at least 5 micrograms per sample. The percentages of naive CD45RAhigh/CD27high T cells were determined by flow cytometry on a PBMC aliquot from every donor. The junction carries 13 bases between V and J, which are trimmed by 5 bases and 5 bases respectively. Taken from cysteine to phenylalanine, the CDR3 has 13 residues. The kept DNA is CDR3 alone, 39 bases in frame from the first base. In the germline V gene (reference sequence), CDR1 corresponds to LNHNV and CDR2 to YYDKDF. These data were also reused for a study on T cells of mothers and their children. As described in the second report: Donors were nine systemically healthy Caucasian individuals: three mothers and their six children. cDNA synthesis consumed the entire amount of extracted RNA, loaded at 1.5 ug RNA in each 15 ul reaction. In the second PCR, sample barcodes and 2-4 random nucleotides were introduced via the M1S primer. Over 8 million TCR beta CDR3 reads were obtained for each mother, and 2.5 million to 3 million reads were obtained for each child. Thymic selection similarly shapes TCR recombination output in related and unrelated pairs, with minor effect from inherited differences. Normalized repertoire overlap in related mother-child pairs was always slightly higher than in unrelated mother-child pairs, but the difference was never significant. No persistent microchimeric T cell clones were found, with a detection sensitivity of approximately 100 clones per million clonotypes. The study used deep NGS to compare TCR beta repertoires of mothers and children, seeking features distinguishing related mother-child pairs from unrelated individuals. The mean age was 40 +/- 4 years for the mothers and approximately 11 +/- 4 years for the children. After adapter ligation with NEBNext reagents, the libraries were sequenced on Illumina HiSeq 2000 with 100+100 nt paired-end reads. To avoid cross-contamination, the mother libraries and the child libraries were prepared a month apart and sequenced in separate runs. Each donor had between roughly 450,000 and 2,100,000 distinct TCR beta clonotypes identified. Naive TCR beta clonotypes were estimated from low-frequency clonotypes matched to each donor's FACS-determined naive share, without sorting.

Sequenced material: blood. This clonotype was obtained from a boy between 10 and 17 years old in good health. The receptor chain draws on TRBV15 and TRBJ2-7, with a weak D call of TRBD2 (5 bases match). The CDR3 in this case is CATSQPARDEQYF. The DNA sequence reads TGTGCCACCAGCCAACCAGCGAGGGACGAGCAGTACTTC.